These 19 T cell receptor beta chains were all obtained from the same sample, sequenced in a study of cytomegalovirus exposure and HLA in healthy donors. Primers for the PCR totalled 60 Vbeta and 13 Jbeta. Clones were read by immunoSEQ multiplex PCR, and TCRdb kept only the in-frame ones, dropping some. This sample carries about 190,000 clones, roughly 76% of them seen once, and the ten largest clones take over 2%. Sequencing used PBMCs. These receptors were taken from a young woman in good health and CMV-seropositive.

The rearrangement joins TRBV7-9 to TRBJ1-1, with TRBD1 matching over 9 bases. This CDR3 is built from 15 residues. The germline V gene has CDR1 SEHNR and CDR2 FQNEAQ (reference sequence). V shed 3 bases and J 4 bases; nucleotides not matched to a gene: 6. CDR3 residues: CASSLDRGMGTEAFF. The CDR3, as DNA: TGTGCCAGCAGCTTGGACAGGGGAATGGGCACTGAAGCTTTCTTT.

This chain links TRBV7-2 with TRBJ2-7, with D possibly TRBD2 on 6 matching bases. The V end lost 4 bases, the J end lost 3 bases, and 10 bases lay between the germline ends. The CDR3 has 13 residues. Germline assignment: CDR1 SGHTA and CDR2 FQGNSA. DNA for the CDR3: TGTGCCAGCAGCTACGGGGGTAGCTACGAGCAGTACTTC. Its translation is CASSYGGSYEQYF.

V and J are TRBV10-3 and TRBJ2-7; D perhaps matches TRBD2 (8 bases). The CDR3 runs to 14 residues. With 10 bases removed from V and 5 bases from J, the gap between germline ends came to 21 bases. CDR1 is ENHRY, CDR2 SYGVKD, per germline. The CDR3 loop reads CATETGYGRDEQYF. CDR3 nucleotides: TGTGCCACCGAGACAGGGTACGGGAGGGACGAGCAGTACTTC.

This clone has more than one count but fewer than ten. The V call is TRBV28, the J call TRBJ1-5; weak D call: TRBD1 (5 bases). The length of the CDR3 is 14 residues. CDR1 is MDHEN and CDR2 is SYDVKM in the germline V gene. The V and J ends lost 6 bases and 7 bases respectively, with 16 bases between them. DNA for the CDR3: TGTGCCAGCAGCCACCCAAATCAGGGCCAGCCCCAGCATTTT. This gives the protein CASSHPNQGQPQHF.

The genes are TRBV9 and TRBJ1-6; TRBD1 agrees at 8 bases. Per germline, CDR1 SGDLS and CDR2 YYNGEE. The CDR3 runs to 16 residues. V trimming: 3 bases; J trimming: 0 bases; junction bases outside the gene matches: 2. In DNA form, the CDR3 reads TGTGCCAGCAGCGGACAGGGGAGCTCCTATAATTCACCCCTCCACTTT. It encodes CASSGQGSSYNSPLHF.

The V gene is TRBV4-3, the J gene TRBJ2-1, with 7 nucleotides matching TRBD1. The CDR3 is 14 residues long. The germline V gene has CDR1 LGHNA and CDR2 YSLEER. V trimming: 4 bases; J trimming: 8 bases; junction bases outside the gene matches: 8. This CDR3 is CASSPRGQLDEQFF. The CDR3, as DNA: TGCGCCAGCAGCCCCCGGGGACAGCTAGATGAGCAGTTCTTC.

The J gene is TRBJ1-5, the V gene TRBV19, with 7 nucleotides matching TRBD1. This CDR3 has 16 residues. Germline V gene data show CDR1 as LNHDA and CDR2 as SQIVND (reference sequence). With 0 bases clipped from V and 6 bases from J, the junction kept 8 bases outside the gene matches. Written as DNA, the CDR3 is TGTGCCAGTAGTATAGATACAGGGGCAGCGAGTCAGCCCCAGCATTTT. Its protein is CASSIDTGAASQPQHF.

This clone appeared once. This chain uses TRBV6-5 with TRBJ2-5; 9 bases line up with TRBD2. The CDR3 consists of 15 residues. V was pared by 3 bases and J by 1 base, with 3 bases of the junction left unmatched. From germline, CDR1 is MNHEY and CDR2 SVGAGI. In nucleotides, the CDR3 is TGTGCCAGCAGTTATGGGGGACTAGCCCAAGAGACCCAGTACTTC. This translates into CASSYGGLAQETQYF.

CDR3 coding DNA: TGTGCCTGTTCAAGGGGGTACTCTGGAAACACCATATATTTT. Protein sequence: CACSRGYSGNTIYF. This chain links TRBV30 with TRBJ1-3, with D possibly TRBD1 on 6 matching bases. Germline V gives CDR1 GTSNPN, CDR2 SVGIG (reference sequence). The CDR3 spans 14 residues. V shed 6 bases and J shed 0 bases, with 12 bases lying between them.

Comments on this clone: Other DNA sequences within the sample encode an identical CDR3. The V gene is TRBV4-2, the J gene TRBJ2-5, with a tentative D call TRBD2 (6 bases). V was clipped by 1 base and J by 2 bases, with 11 bases between them. The CDR3 totals 15 residues. The V gene's germline CDR1 is LGHNA and CDR2 YNFKEQ. The CDR3 is CASSQGRGTQETQYF. CDR3 sequence (DNA): TGTGCCAGCAGCCAAGGACGGGGGACTCAAGAGACCCAGTACTTC.

This clone was counted between two and nine times. This rearrangement joins TRBV6-5 to TRBJ2-4, with TRBD1 identical over 7 bases. Unmatched junction bases numbered 5, after V lost 7 bases and J lost 11 bases. CDR1 and CDR2 (germline): MNHEY, SVGAGI. The CDR3 sequence is 11 residues long. The CDR3 DNA is TGTGCCAGCAAACGGCAGGGGGTTCAGTACTTC. Protein: CASKRQGVQYF.

The chain uses TRBV5-1 and TRBJ2-3; TRBD2 matches at 10 bases. From germline, CDR1 is SGHRS and CDR2 YFSETQ. The trim removed 0 bases at V and 1 base at J, leaving 2 bases unmatched. The CDR3 covers 16 residues. The CDR3 nucleotides are TGCGCCAGCAGCTTGGGAAGCGGGAGGGGCACAGATACGCAGTATTTT. Translated, it gives CASSLGSGRGTDTQYF.

This CDR3 reads CASSFQGQGNDEQFF. In DNA, the CDR3 is TGTGCCAGCTCATTCCAGGGACAGGGGAATGATGAGCAGTTCTTC. The rearrangement joins TRBV18 to TRBJ2-1, with TRBD1 matching over 10 bases. The CDR3 is 15 residues long. V shed 5 bases and J 8 bases; nucleotides not matched to a gene: 9. Germline CDR1 KGHSH, CDR2 LQKENI.

This clone was seen a single time. J is TRBJ2-7 and V is TRBV5-1; TRBD1 aligns across 10 bases. The J segment lost 4 bases and the V segment lost 6 bases, leaving 7 bases of the junction unmatched. Germline CDR1 reads SGHRS; CDR2 reads YFSETQ. This CDR3 region has 14 residues. DNA for the CDR3: TGCGCCAGCACCTGGACAGGGGGAATGTACGAGCAGTACTTC. Its protein product is CASTWTGGMYEQYF.

The chain employs TRBV19 and TRBJ1-5; 9 nucleotides match TRBD1. Germline V CDR1 and CDR2: LNHDA, SQIVND (reference sequence). Germline trimming cut 6 bases from V and 7 bases from J; bases unmatched to any gene: 10. The CDR3 sequence is 15 residues long. CDR3 in DNA: TGTGCCAGTAGACGTGGGGACAGGGCAAAACAGCCCCAGCATTTT. Translated, it gives CASRRGDRAKQPQHF.

As concerns this clone: Other DNA sequences in this specimen translate into the identical CDR3. This chain connects TRBV29-1 to TRBJ1-1, with D uncertain. This CDR3 comprises 12 residues. Trimming shortened V by 6 bases and J by 1 base, and 9 bases separated the two germline ends. Germline V gives CDR1 SQVTM, CDR2 ANQGSEA. The CDR3 protein is CSVRGGNTEAFF. The CDR3 bases are TGCAGCGTCCGGGGAGGGAACACTGAAGCTTTCTTT.

Of note for this clone: The identical CDR3 is also encoded by other nucleotide sequences in the sample. V gene TRBV28 combines with J gene TRBJ1-2; 7 bases agree with TRBD1. Germline lookup yields CDR1 MDHEN and CDR2 SYDVKM. Trimming at V came to 3 bases and at J to 4 bases, leaving 11 bases not matched to a gene. The CDR3 is made up of 16 amino acids. The CDR3: CASSFLQWDRSYGYTF. The CDR3 nucleotides are TGTGCCAGCAGTTTCCTCCAATGGGACAGAAGCTATGGCTACACCTTC.

The rearrangement uses TRBV4-1 and TRBJ1-6; D might be TRBD1 (5 bases). CDR1 and CDR2 (germline): MGHRA, YSYEKL. Trimming left V 0 bases short and J 4 bases short, with 10 bases between. The CDR3 runs to 16 residues. The CDR3 DNA sequence: TGCGCCAGCAGCCAAGATTGGGGGGGGTATAATTCACCCCTCCACTTT. It is translated as CASSQDWGGYNSPLHF.

The chain employs TRBV15 and TRBJ2-6; weak D call: TRBD2 (6 bases). The V gene's germline CDR1 is LNHNV and CDR2 YYDKDF (reference sequence). This CDR3 region has 15 residues. V shed 8 bases and J shed 1 base, with 12 bases lying between them. CDR3: CATYPGGSGANVLTF. The CDR3 DNA reads TGTGCCACCTACCCCGGGGGTTCTGGGGCCAACGTCCTGACTTTC.